The rows below give T cell receptor beta chains drawn from one sample of a study of post-analysis software for immune sequencing data. MiXCR was run by TCRdb on the PCR reads, yielding one entry per CDR3 protein. Of about 770,000 distinct CDR3 sequences in the sample, 35% to 55% were seen once. Sequenced sample: blood. The receptors shown here come from a girl aged 10-17 years with multiple sclerosis. Both conserved end residues are part of each CDR3. Fields, in order: clone size, D gene, J gene, V gene, CDR3 protein, CDR3 DNA. D genes are given only for firm matches. Only some rows state a clone size, as once, few, many or a class for expanded clones.

>once|.|TRBJ2-4|TRBV12-3/TRBV12-4
CASSRVRGEQYF
TGTGCCAGCAGTCGGGTACGTGGGGAGCAGTACTTC
>.|.|TRBJ2-5|TRBV6-1
CASSGGFQETQYF
TGTGCCAGCAGTGGAGGCTTCCAAGAGACCCAGTACTTC
>few|.|TRBJ2-3|TRBV10-3
CAISDFRDIVRTDTQYF
TGTGCCATTAGCGACTTCAGGGACATTGTCCGCACAGATACGCAGTATTTT
>.|.|TRBJ2-7|TRBV10-3
CAISESGVELSGEQYF
TGTGCCATCAGTGAGTCGGGGGTAGAACTCTCAGGAGAGCAGTACTTC
>.|.|TRBJ1-1|TRBV20-1
CSAPALPEAFF
TGCAGTGCCCCCGCCCTGCCTGAAGCTTTCTTT
>few|.|TRBJ2-7|TRBV2
CASSEWVDPSYEQYF
TGTGCCAGCAGTGAATGGGTAGATCCCTCCTACGAGCAGTACTTC
>.|TRBD1|TRBJ1-2|TRBV20-1
CSARKKGQGAHGYTF
TGCAGTGCTAGAAAAAAGGGACAGGGAGCTCATGGCTACACCTTC
>few|.|TRBJ2-3|TRBV12-3/TRBV12-4
CASTRRDHTDTQYF
TGTGCCAGCACCCGACGGGATCACACAGATACGCAGTATTTT
>.|.|TRBJ2-3|TRBV12-3/TRBV12-4
CASHFRGERTDAQYF
TGTGCCAGCCATTTTCGGGGAGAAAGGACAGATGCGCAGTATTTT
>.|.|TRBJ2-5|TRBV20-1
CSAGDGNQETQYF
TGCAGTGCTGGGGACGGAAACCAAGAGACCCAGTACTTC
>.|TRBD2|TRBJ2-7|TRBV7-8
CASSLVGSGRAHYEQYF
TGTGCCAGCAGCTTAGTAGGGAGCGGGAGGGCCCACTACGAGCAGTACTTC
>.|.|TRBJ1-5|TRBV20-1
CSARSGGDQPQHF
TGCAGTGCTAGGTCCGGGGGCGATCAGCCCCAGCATTTT
>.|.|TRBJ2-5|TRBV27
CASSFSYRAVETQYF
TGTGCCAGCAGTTTCTCATACAGGGCGGTGGAGACCCAGTACTTC
>.|TRBD2|TRBJ2-3|TRBV5-1
CASSVGLAGHTDTQYF
TGCGCCAGCAGCGTGGGACTAGCGGGACACACAGATACGCAGTATTTT
>.|.|TRBJ1-1|TRBV29-1
CSVRRVNTEAFF
TGCAGCGTCCGCAGGGTGAACACTGAAGCTTTCTTT
>.|TRBD1|TRBJ1-2|TRBV9
CASSPGTGDFYGYTF
TGTGCCAGCAGCCCCGGGACAGGGGACTTCTATGGCTACACCTTC
>.|.|TRBJ2-1|TRBV12-3/TRBV12-4
CASSGTQGPEQFF
TGTGCCAGCAGTGGAACACAGGGTCCCGAGCAGTTCTTC
>.|.|TRBJ2-1|TRBV15
CATSREESATFPNEQFF
TGTGCCACCAGCAGAGAGGAGTCGGCCACTTTTCCCAATGAGCAGTTCTTC
>.|.|TRBJ2-2|TRBV12-3/TRBV12-4
CASSFMFGETGELFF
TGTGCCAGCAGTTTTATGTTCGGGGAGACCGGGGAGCTGTTTTTT
>.|TRBD1|TRBJ1-1|TRBV15
CATSKDRGKNTEAFF
TGTGCCACCAGCAAGGACAGGGGCAAGAACACTGAAGCTTTCTTT
>.|.|TRBJ2-7|TRBV20-1
CSARGRRGESYEQYF
TGCAGTGCTAGAGGCCGACGTGGAGAAAGTTACGAGCAGTACTTC
>.|.|TRBJ2-5|TRBV9
CASSAQNGEETQYF
TGTGCCAGCAGCGCACAGAACGGGGAAGAGACCCAGTACTTC
>.|.|TRBJ2-7|TRBV29-1
CSVRTDYYEQYF
TGCAGCGTTCGGACAGATTATTACGAGCAGTACTTC
>.|.|TRBJ2-6|TRBV10-3
CAISNVGAGANVLTF
TGTGCCATCAGTAACGTTGGGGCTGGGGCCAACGTCCTGACTTTC
>.|.|TRBJ1-5|TRBV7-8
CASSYERTGQPQHF
TGTGCCAGCAGCTACGAACGGACCGGCCAGCCCCAGCATTTT
>.|TRBD2|TRBJ2-1|TRBV12-5
CASGPPIAGAVRDEQFF
TGTGCTAGTGGTCCGCCCATAGCGGGAGCGGTAAGGGATGAGCAGTTCTTC
>.|TRBD1|TRBJ2-1|TRBV27
CASGLDRVGRNEQFF
TGTGCCAGCGGGTTGGACAGGGTGGGAAGAAATGAGCAGTTCTTC
>.|.|TRBJ1-5|TRBV20-1
CSARTGFGNQPQHF
TGCAGTGCTAGAACGGGGTTTGGCAATCAGCCCCAGCATTTT
>.|.|TRBJ1-5|TRBV6-2/TRBV6-3
CASRPSGQNQPQHF
TGTGCCAGCAGGCCTAGTGGACAGAATCAGCCCCAGCATTTT
>.|.|TRBJ2-7|TRBV6-6
CASSYGIVYEQYF
TGTGCCAGCAGTTACGGTATAGTCTACGAGCAGTACTTC
>.|TRBD2|TRBJ2-7|TRBV20-1
CSARDLAGVTHEQYF
TGCAGTGCTAGAGACTTAGCGGGAGTAACTCACGAGCAGTACTTC
>few|TRBD2|TRBJ2-5|TRBV20-1
CSAERLADITEQYF
TGCAGTGCAGAGAGGCTAGCGGATATTACGGAGCAGTACTTC
>.|TRBD1|TRBJ2-4|TRBV20-1
CSASKGADSSIQYF
TGCAGTGCTAGTAAGGGGGCGGATAGCAGCATTCAGTACTTC
>.|.|TRBJ1-2|TRBV24-1
CATSDSWTDGNTF
TGTGCCACCAGTGATTCTTGGACGGATGGCAACACCTTC
>.|TRBD2|TRBJ2-3|TRBV6-5
CASSRPRSGRGVAQYF
TGTGCCAGCAGTCGGCCCCGTAGCGGGAGAGGTGTTGCGCAGTATTTT
>few|.|TRBJ2-3|TRBV7-3
CASSPTVRGFTDTQYF
TGTGCCAGCAGCCCCACCGTCCGGGGATTTACAGATACGCAGTATTTT
>.|.|TRBJ1-2|TRBV21-1
CASSKARDAGGHYGYTF
TGTGCCAGCAGCAAAGCTAGGGATGCTGGGGGCCACTATGGCTACACCTTC
>once|TRBD2|TRBJ2-1|TRBV24-1
CATSDPSGGASGEQFF
TGTGCCACCAGTGATCCTAGCGGGGGAGCCTCGGGTGAGCAGTTCTTC
>few|TRBD2|TRBJ2-1|TRBV4-3
CASSPFGGRGYNEQFF
TGCGCCAGCAGCCCCTTTGGCGGGAGGGGATACAATGAGCAGTTCTTC
>.|.|TRBJ2-7|TRBV20-1
CSASFAGRYEQYF
TGCAGTGCTAGTTTCGCGGGACGCTACGAGCAGTACTTC
>.|.|TRBJ1-5|TRBV5-7
CASSRMGPTAGGNQPQHF
TGTGCCAGCAGCCGTATGGGACCGACGGCCGGGGGCAATCAGCCCCAGCATTTT
>.|TRBD2|TRBJ2-7|TRBV28
CASSFGGGPGISLEQYF
TGTGCCAGCAGTTTTGGGGGAGGGCCGGGTATTAGTCTCGAGCAGTACTTC
>.|.|TRBJ2-7|TRBV24-1
CATSEGPQDYEQYF
TGTGCCACCAGTGAAGGACCGCAGGACTACGAGCAGTACTTC
>many|.|TRBJ2-5|TRBV29-1
CSVDKGSLETQYF
TGCAGCGTTGATAAGGGGTCATTAGAGACCCAGTACTTC
>once|.|TRBJ2-1|TRBV7-9
CASSSLQGGRFF
TGTGCCAGCAGCTCCCTTCAGGGTGGTCGGTTCTTC
>once|TRBD1|TRBJ2-4|TRBV28
CASSFPPTGEQYF
TGTGCCAGCAGTTTCCCCCCGACAGGGGAGCAGTACTTC
>.|.|TRBJ2-7|TRBV10-3
CAISQALTYEQYF
TGTGCCATCAGTCAGGCCCTAACCTACGAGCAGTACTTC
>few|.|TRBJ2-5|TRBV7-9
CASSGTFGRVDGETQYF
TGTGCCAGCAGCGGGACTTTCGGGCGGGTAGACGGAGAGACCCAGTACTTC
>.|TRBD2|TRBJ2-1|TRBV20-1
CSAKINSPGLVGYNEQFF
TGCAGTGCTAAGATTAACTCTCCGGGACTAGTTGGGTACAATGAGCAGTTCTTC
>.|.|TRBJ1-1|TRBV5-1
CASSLAQGNTEAFF
TGTGCCAGCAGTTTAGCGCAGGGGAACACTGAAGCTTTCTTT
>.|TRBD2|TRBJ2-7|TRBV5-5
CASSPQGLAGYEQYF
TGTGCCAGCAGCCCTCAGGGACTAGCGGGCTACGAGCAGTACTTC
>.|TRBD2|TRBJ2-3|TRBV20-1
CSAEGLAGDLPRTDTQYF
TGCAGTGCAGAGGGACTAGCGGGAGACCTTCCCCGCACAGATACGCAGTATTTT
>few|TRBD2|TRBJ2-3|TRBV7-8
CASSLVAETSGTDTQYF
TGTGCCAGCAGCTTAGTGGCCGAGACTAGCGGCACAGATACGCAGTATTTT
>.|.|TRBJ2-7|TRBV7-9
CASSFGQGFNYEQYF
TGTGCCAGCAGCTTTGGGCAGGGGTTCAACTACGAGCAGTACTTC
>few|.|TRBJ2-3|TRBV28
CASSWEDTQYF
TGTGCCAGCAGTTGGGAAGATACGCAGTATTTT
>.|.|TRBJ2-7|TRBV6-5
CSSRGQGVNEQYF
TGTTCCTCCCGAGGGCAGGGCGTCAACGAGCAGTACTTC
>.|TRBD1|TRBJ1-1|TRBV5-1
CASGLTGVGYTEAFF
TGCGCCAGCGGCTTGACAGGGGTAGGCTACACTGAAGCTTTCTTT